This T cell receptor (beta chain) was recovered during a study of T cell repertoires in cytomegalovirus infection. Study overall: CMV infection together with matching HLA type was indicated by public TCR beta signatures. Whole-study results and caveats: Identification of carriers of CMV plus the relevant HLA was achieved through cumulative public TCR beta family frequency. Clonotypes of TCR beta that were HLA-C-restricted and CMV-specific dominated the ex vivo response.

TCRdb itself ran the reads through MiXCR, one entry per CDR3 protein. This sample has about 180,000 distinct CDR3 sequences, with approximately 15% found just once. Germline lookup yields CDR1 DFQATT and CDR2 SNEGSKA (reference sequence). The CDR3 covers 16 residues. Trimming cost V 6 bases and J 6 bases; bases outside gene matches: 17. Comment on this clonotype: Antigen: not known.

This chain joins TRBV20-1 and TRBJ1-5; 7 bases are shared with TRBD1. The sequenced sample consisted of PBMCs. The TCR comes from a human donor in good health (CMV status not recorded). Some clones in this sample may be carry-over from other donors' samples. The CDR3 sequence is CSATGQVVTKGQPQHF. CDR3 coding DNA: TGCAGTGCCACTGGACAGGTGGTGACGAAGGGTCAGCCCCAGCATTTT.